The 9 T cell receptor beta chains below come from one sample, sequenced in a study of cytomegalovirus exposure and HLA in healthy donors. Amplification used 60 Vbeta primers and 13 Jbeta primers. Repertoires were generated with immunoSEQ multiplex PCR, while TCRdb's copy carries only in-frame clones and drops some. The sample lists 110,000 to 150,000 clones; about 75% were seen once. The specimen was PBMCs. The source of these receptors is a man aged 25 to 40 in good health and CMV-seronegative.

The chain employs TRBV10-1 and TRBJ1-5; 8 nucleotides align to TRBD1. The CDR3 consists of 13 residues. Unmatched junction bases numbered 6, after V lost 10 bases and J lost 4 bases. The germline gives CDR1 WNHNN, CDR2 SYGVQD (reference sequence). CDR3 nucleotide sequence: TGCGCCACCAACAGGGGGAGGAATCAGCCCCAGCATTTT. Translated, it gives CATNRGRNQPQHF.

CDR3 amino acids: CASSMGASAFF. Written as DNA, the CDR3 is TGTGCCAGTAGTATGGGGGCATCGGCTTTCTTT. This sequence joins TRBV19 and TRBJ1-1, with D perhaps matching TRBD1 (6 bases). The germline CDR1 and CDR2 sequences are LNHDA and SQIVND (reference sequence). V was pared by 3 bases and J by 11 bases, with 10 bases between. The CDR3 sequence is 11 residues long.

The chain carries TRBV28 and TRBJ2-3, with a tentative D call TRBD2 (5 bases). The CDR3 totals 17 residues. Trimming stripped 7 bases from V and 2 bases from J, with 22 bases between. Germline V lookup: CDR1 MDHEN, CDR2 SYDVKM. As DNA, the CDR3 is TGTGCCAGCACCAGCGGAGGTTTTGGGGATTACACAGATACGCAGTATTTT. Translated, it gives CASTSGGFGDYTDTQYF.

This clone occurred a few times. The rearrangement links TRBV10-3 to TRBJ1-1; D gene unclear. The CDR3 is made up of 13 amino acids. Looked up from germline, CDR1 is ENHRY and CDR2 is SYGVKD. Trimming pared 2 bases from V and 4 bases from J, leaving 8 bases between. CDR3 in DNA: TGTGCCATCAGTGAGGCTGGAGGCACTGAAGCTTTCTTT. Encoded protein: CAISEAGGTEAFF.

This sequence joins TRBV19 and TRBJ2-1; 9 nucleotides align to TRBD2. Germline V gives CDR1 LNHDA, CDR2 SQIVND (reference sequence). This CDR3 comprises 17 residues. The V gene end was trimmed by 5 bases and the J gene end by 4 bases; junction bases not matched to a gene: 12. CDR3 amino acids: CASSVRRAGGRYNEQFF. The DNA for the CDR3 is TGTGCCAGTAGTGTCCGTAGGGCGGGGGGGCGTTACAATGAGCAGTTCTTC.

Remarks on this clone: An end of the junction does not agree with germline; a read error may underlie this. CDR3 in amino acids: CASSRIETQGNSQYF. In DNA, the CDR3 is TGCGCCAGCAGCCGCATTGAAACCCAGGGTAACAGTCAGTACTTC. V and J are TRBV4-1 and TRBJ2-4; tentatively, D is TRBD1 (5 bases). The CDR3 loop spans 15 amino acids. The V gene's germline CDR1 is MGHRA and CDR2 YSYEKL.

The CDR3 loop is CASSMGSNRGYEQYF. The CDR3 bases are TGTGCCAGCAGCATGGGCAGCAATCGGGGCTACGAGCAGTACTTC. The V gene is TRBV11-2, the J gene TRBJ2-7, with D possibly being TRBD2 (5 bases). The V gene lost 5 bases and the J gene lost 3 bases, with 17 bases spanning the gap. The CDR3 loop spans 15 amino acids. Germline lookup yields CDR1 SGHAT and CDR2 FQNNGV.

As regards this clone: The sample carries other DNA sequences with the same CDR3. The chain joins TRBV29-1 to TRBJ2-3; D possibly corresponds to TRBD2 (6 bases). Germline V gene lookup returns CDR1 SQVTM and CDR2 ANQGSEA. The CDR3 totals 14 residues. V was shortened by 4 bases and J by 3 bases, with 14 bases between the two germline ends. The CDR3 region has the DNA TGCAGCGTTGGAGGACTTGCGGGGACAGATACGCAGTATTTT. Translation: CSVGGLAGTDTQYF.

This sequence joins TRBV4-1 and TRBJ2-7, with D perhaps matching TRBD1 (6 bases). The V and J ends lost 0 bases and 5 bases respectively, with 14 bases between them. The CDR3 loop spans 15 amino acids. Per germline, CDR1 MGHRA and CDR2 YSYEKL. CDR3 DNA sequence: TGCGCCAGCAGCCAAGATCAGGGGATGATGAACGAGCAGTACTTC. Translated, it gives CASSQDQGMMNEQYF.